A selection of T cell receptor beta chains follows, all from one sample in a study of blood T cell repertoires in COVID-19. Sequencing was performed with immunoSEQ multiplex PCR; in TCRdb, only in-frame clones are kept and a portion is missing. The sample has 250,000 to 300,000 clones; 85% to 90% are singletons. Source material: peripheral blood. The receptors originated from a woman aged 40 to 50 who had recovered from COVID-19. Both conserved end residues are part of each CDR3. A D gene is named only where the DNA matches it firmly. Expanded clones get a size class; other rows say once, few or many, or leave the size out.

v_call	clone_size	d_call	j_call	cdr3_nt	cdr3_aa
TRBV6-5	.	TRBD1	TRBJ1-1	TGTGCCAGCACCGGGACAGGGAGGGCCGACACTGAAGCTTTCTTT	CASTGTGRADTEAFF
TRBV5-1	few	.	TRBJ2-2	TGCGCCAGCGGAAGCGAGGTCGGGGAGCTGTTTTTT	CASGSEVGELFF
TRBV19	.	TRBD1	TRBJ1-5	TGTGCCAGTAGAACCGGACAGGGGGTCCCAATTCAAGGGCAGCCCCAGCATTTT	CASRTGQGVPIQGQPQHF
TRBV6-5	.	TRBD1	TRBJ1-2	TGTGCCAGCAGTTCCCTACACAGGGGTCAAGGCTACACCTTC	CASSSLHRGQGYTF
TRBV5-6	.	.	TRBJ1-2	TGTGCCAGCAGCTTCACCGGGGATGGCTACACCTTC	CASSFTGDGYTF
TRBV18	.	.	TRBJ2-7	TGTGCCAGCTCACCACAACGGGGTCAACAGGGATCCGAGCAGTACTTC	CASSPQRGQQGSEQYF
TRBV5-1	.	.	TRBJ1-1	TGCGCCAGCAGCTTGGTAGGAGTGAACACTGAAGCTTTCTTT	CASSLVGVNTEAFF
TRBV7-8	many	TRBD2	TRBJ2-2	TGTGCCAGCAGCTTAGCGGGGCTAGCGGGCCTGGTGGAGGAGCTGTTTTTT	CASSLAGLAGLVEELFF
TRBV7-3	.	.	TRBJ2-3	TGTGCCAGCAGCTCCCTAGGGGGAGATACGCAGTATTTT	CASSSLGGDTQYF
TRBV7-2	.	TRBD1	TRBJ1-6	TGTGCCAGCAGCACGACAGGGCTAAATTCACCCCTCCACTTT	CASSTTGLNSPLHF
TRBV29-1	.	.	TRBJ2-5	TGCAGCGTTGTGGTAACGGGGGGCCAGGGGACCCAGTACTTC	CSVVVTGGQGTQYF
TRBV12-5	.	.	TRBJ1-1	TGTGCTAGTGGTGACAACAGGGAGTTCACTGAAGCTTTCTTT	CASGDNREFTEAFF
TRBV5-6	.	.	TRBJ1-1	TGTGCCAGCAATGCGTTGTCCACTGAAGCTTTCTTT	CASNALSTEAFF
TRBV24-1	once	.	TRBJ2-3	TGTGCCACCAGTGATGGGACCCAGGGGACAGATACGCAGTATTTT	CATSDGTQGTDTQYF
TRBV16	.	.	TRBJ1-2	TGTGCCAGCAGCCTGAAACAGGGCTATGGCTACACCTTC	CASSLKQGYGYTF
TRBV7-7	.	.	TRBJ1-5	TGTGCCAGCAGCCAGGGTCCCAATCAGCCCCAGCATTTT	CASSQGPNQPQHF
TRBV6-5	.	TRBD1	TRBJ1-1	TGTGCCAGCAGTTATCGGACAGGCCGGACTGAAGCTTTCTTT	CASSYRTGRTEAFF
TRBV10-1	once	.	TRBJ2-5	TGCGCCAGCAGTGAGCCCCCTGACAGTCAAGAGACCCAGTACTTC	CASSEPPDSQETQYF
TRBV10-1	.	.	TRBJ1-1	TGCGCCAGCAGTGCTATAGAAGCTTTCTTT	CASSAIEAFF
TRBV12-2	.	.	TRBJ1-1	TGTGCAAGTCGCTTAGGTAGAAAATCGGGCACTGAAGCTTTCTTT	CASRLGRKSGTEAFF
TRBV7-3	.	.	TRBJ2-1	TGTGCCAGCAGCTTAACCTCTCGGGATGAGCAGTTCTTC	CASSLTSRDEQFF
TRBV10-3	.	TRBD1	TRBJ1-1	TGTGCCATCAGTGATGTCAGGGGGCCAACTGAAGCTTTCTTT	CAISDVRGPTEAFF
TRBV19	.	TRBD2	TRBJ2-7	TGTGCCAGTAGGAGCGGGGTAATGGGAGGCGAGCAGTACTTC	CASRSGVMGGEQYF
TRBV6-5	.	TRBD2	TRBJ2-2	TGTGCCAGCAGTTACCTAGCGGGAGGGCCAGCCGGGGAGCTGTTTTTT	CASSYLAGGPAGELFF
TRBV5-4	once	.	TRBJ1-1	TGTGCCAGCAGCTTGAAGGGGAAAGCAAACACTGAAGCTTTCTTT	CASSLKGKANTEAFF
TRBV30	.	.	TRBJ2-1	TGTGCCTGGGACACCGTGGGCCTCCGGTTCTTC	CAWDTVGLRFF
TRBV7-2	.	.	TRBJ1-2	TGTGCCAGCAGCCATGTACATCGGGAGAACTATGGCTACACCTTC	CASSHVHRENYGYTF
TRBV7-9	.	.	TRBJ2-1	TGTGCCAGCAGCTTAACCGACTCCTTAGAGCAGTTCTTC	CASSLTDSLEQFF
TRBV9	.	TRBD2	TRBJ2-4	TGTGCCAGCAGCGTAGACCCATCTAGCGGGAGAAGGTTGGAAAACATTCAGTACTTC	CASSVDPSSGRRLENIQYF
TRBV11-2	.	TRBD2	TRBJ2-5	TGTGCCAGCAGCCAAAGCGGGGGGGCTCTAGAGACCCAGTACTTC	CASSQSGGALETQYF
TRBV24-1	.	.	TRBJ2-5	TGTGCCACGCAAGCTCAAGAGACCCAGTACTTC	CATQAQETQYF
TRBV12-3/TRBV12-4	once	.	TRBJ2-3	TGTGCCAGCAGGCCCGGGGTTCTTAGTACGCAGTATTTT	CASRPGVLSTQYF
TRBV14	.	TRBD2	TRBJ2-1	TGTGCCAGCAGCCAAGTCTTTAGCGGGAGATGGGAGCAGTTCTTC	CASSQVFSGRWEQFF
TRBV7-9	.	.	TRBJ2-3	TGTGCCAGCAGCTTAGGAAGTGCTTCGGGTGATACGCAGTATTTT	CASSLGSASGDTQYF
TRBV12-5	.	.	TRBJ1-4	TGTGCTAGTGGTTTGGGACAATCTTATGAAAAACTGTTTTTT	CASGLGQSYEKLFF
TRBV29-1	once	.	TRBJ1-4	TGCAGCGTTGACCTAATGGGCACTAATGAAAAACTGTTTTTT	CSVDLMGTNEKLFF
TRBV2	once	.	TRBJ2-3	TGTGCCAGCAGTGTTAAGGGGGTTCTAGATACGCAGTATTTT	CASSVKGVLDTQYF
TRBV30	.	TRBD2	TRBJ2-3	TGTGCCTGGAGTGTAGCTAGCGGTAGCACAGATACGCAGTATTTT	CAWSVASGSTDTQYF
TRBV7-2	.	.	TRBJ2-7	TGTGCCAGCAGCTCCGTGGGCTATACCTACGAGCAGTACTTC	CASSSVGYTYEQYF
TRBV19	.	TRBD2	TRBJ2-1	TGTGCCAGTAGCGTCGAAGGGACTAGCGGGGGATACAGCTCCTACAATGAGCAGTTCTTC	CASSVEGTSGGYSSYNEQFF
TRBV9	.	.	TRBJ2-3	TGTGCCAGCAGCGTAGGTCCGCGAGGCACAGATACGCAGTATTTT	CASSVGPRGTDTQYF
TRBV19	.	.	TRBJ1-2	TGTGCCAGTAGTATTGGGGGCCGACAGTCCCTTGGGGGCTACACCTTC	CASSIGGRQSLGGYTF
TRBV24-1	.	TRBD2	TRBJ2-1	TGTGCCACCAGTGATTTCAGAGCGGGAGGGTTGAATGAGCAGTTCTTC	CATSDFRAGGLNEQFF
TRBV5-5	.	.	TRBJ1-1	TGTGCCAGCAGCTTGGCCGGCGGGAACACTGAAGCTTTCTTT	CASSLAGGNTEAFF
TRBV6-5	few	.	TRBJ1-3	TGTGCCAGCAGTTACGACAACTCTGGAAACACCATATATTTT	CASSYDNSGNTIYF
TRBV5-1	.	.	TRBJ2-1	TGCGCCAGCAGCCCCGGACAGTTGGAATACAATGAGCAGTTCTTC	CASSPGQLEYNEQFF
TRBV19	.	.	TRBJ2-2	TGTGCCAGTACCGAATGGGGCCACGGGGAGCTGTTTTTT	CASTEWGHGELFF
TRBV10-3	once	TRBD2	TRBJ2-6	TGTGCCATCCAGAAGGGAGGGAGCTCTGGGGCCAACGTCCTGACTTTC	CAIQKGGSSGANVLTF
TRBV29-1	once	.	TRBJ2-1	TGCAGCGGTGCCTTTTCAGGGCTCAATGAGCAGTTCTTC	CSGAFSGLNEQFF
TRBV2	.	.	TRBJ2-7	TGTGCCAGCAGTCTTAAAACACGTACCTACGAGCAGTACTTC	CASSLKTRTYEQYF
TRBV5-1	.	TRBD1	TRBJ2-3	TGCGCCACGACACAGGGGTCGGGCACAGATACGCAGTATTTT	CATTQGSGTDTQYF
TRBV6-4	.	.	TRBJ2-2	TGTGCCAGCAGTGACACGGACAGAGGCGGGGAGCTGTTTTTT	CASSDTDRGGELFF
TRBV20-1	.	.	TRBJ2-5	TGCAGTGCTAGAGCAGGGGAGACCCAGTACTTC	CSARAGETQYF
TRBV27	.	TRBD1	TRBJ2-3	TGTGCCAGCAGTTTGAGAGGACAGGGGGCAGATACGCAGTATTTT	CASSLRGQGADTQYF
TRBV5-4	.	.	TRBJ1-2	TGTGCCAGCAGCCTAATGGGGGGAATAAAGGACGGCTACACCTTC	CASSLMGGIKDGYTF